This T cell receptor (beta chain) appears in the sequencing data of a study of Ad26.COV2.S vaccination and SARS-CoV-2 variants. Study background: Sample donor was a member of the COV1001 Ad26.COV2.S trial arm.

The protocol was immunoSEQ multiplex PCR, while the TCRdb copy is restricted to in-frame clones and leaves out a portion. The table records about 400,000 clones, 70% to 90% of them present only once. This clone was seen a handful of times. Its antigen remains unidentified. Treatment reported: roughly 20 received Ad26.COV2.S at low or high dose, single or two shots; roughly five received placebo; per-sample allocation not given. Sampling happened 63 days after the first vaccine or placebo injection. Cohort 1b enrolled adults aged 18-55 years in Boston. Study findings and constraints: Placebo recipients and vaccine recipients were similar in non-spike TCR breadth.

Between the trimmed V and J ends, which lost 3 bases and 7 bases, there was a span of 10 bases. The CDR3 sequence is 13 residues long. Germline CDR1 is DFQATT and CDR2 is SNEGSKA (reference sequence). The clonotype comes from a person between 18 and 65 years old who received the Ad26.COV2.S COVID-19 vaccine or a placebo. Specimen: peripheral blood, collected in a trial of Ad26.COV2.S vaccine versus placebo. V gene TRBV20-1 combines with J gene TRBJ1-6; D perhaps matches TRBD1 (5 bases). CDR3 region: CSASMAGNSPLHF. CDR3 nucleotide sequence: TGCAGTGCTAGTATGGCAGGGAATTCACCCCTCCACTTT.